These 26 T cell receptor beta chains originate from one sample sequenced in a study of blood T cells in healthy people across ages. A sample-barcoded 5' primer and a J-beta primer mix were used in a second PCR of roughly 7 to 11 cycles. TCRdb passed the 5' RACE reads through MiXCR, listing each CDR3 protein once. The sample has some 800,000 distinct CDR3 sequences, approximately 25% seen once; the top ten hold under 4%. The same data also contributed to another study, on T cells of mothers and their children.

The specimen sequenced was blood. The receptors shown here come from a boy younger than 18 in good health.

The CDR3: CASSFYRDSTYEQYF. The CDR3 region has the DNA TGTGCCAGCAGCTTTTATCGGGACAGTACCTACGAGCAGTACTTC. The chain employs TRBV7-2 and TRBJ2-7, with 7 nucleotides matching TRBD1. V trimming: 3 bases; J trimming: 2 bases; junction bases outside the gene matches: 7. From germline, CDR1 is SGHTA and CDR2 FQGNSA. This CDR3 contains 15 residues.

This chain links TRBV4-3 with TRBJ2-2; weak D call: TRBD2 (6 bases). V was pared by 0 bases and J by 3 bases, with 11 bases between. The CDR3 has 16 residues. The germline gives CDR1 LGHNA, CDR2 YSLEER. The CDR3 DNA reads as TGCGCCAGCAGCCAAGAAAAGGACTACTACACCGGGGAGCTGTTTTTT. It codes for CASSQEKDYYTGELFF.

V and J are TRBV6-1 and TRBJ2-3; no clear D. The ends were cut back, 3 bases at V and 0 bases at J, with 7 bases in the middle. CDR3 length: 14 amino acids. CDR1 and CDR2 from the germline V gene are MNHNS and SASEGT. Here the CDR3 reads CASSDLGSTDTQYF. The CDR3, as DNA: TGTGCCAGCAGTGATTTGGGTAGCACAGATACGCAGTATTTT.

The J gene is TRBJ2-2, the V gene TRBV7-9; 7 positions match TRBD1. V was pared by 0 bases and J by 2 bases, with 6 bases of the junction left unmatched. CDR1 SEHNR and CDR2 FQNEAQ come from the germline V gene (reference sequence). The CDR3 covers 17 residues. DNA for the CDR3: TGTGCCAGCAGCTTAGCAGGGGGCGGCCGCAACACCGGGGAGCTGTTTTTT. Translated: CASSLAGGGRNTGELFF.

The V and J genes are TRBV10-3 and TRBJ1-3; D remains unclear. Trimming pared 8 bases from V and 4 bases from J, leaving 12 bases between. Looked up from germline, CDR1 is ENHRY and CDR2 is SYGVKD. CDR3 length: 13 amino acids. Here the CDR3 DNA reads TGTGCCATCTCCCAGAGCTCCGGAAACACCATATATTTT. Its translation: CAISQSSGNTIYF.

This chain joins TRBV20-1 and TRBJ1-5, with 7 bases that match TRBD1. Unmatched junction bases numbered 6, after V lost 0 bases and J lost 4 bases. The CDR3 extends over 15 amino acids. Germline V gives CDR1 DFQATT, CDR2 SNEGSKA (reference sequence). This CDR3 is CSARDGNRGNQPQHF. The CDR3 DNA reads TGCAGTGCTAGAGATGGGAACAGGGGAAATCAGCCCCAGCATTTT.

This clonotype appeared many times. In nucleotides, the CDR3 is TGTGCCAGCAGTTTGGGGACTAGCGGGATAGAGACCCAGTACTTC. Translating gives CASSLGTSGIETQYF. The chain has TRBV12-3 or TRBV12-4 and TRBJ2-5; TRBD2 aligns across 13 bases. The CDR3 spans 15 residues. V was pared by 3 bases and J by 4 bases, with 2 bases of the junction left unmatched.

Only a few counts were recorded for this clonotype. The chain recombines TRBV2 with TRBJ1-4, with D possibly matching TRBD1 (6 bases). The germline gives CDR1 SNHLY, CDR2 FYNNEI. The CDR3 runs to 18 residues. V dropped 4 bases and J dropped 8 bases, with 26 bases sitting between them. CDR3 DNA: TGTGCCAGCAGTGTTAGGGTCCGGACAGCTCTGTCGGGAGAAAAACTGTTTTTT. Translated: CASSVRVRTALSGEKLFF.

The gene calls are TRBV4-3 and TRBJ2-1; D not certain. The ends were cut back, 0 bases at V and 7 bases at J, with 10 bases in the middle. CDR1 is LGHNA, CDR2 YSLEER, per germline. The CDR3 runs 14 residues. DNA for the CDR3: TGCGCCAGCAGCCAAGATTCTTTTGGGAATGAGCAGTTCTTC. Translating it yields CASSQDSFGNEQFF.

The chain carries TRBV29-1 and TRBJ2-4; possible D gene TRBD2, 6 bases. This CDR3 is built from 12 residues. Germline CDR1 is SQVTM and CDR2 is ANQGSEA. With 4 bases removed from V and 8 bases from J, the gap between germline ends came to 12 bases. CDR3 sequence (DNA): TGCAGCGTTGTTGCGGGGATGGACATTCAGTACTTC. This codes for CSVVAGMDIQYF. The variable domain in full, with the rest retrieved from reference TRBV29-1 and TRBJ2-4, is SAVISQKPSRDICQRGTSLTIQCQVDSQVTMMFWYRQQPGQSLTLIATANQGSEATYESGFVIDKFPISRPNLTFSTLTVSNMSPEDSSIYLCSVVAGMDIQYFGAGTRLSVL.

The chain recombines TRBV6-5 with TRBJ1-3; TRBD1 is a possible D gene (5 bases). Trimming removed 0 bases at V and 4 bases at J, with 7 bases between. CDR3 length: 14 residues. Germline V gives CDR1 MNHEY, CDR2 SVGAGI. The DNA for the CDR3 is TGTGCCAGCAGTTACTCCGGGGCAGGAAACACCATATATTTT. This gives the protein CASSYSGAGNTIYF.

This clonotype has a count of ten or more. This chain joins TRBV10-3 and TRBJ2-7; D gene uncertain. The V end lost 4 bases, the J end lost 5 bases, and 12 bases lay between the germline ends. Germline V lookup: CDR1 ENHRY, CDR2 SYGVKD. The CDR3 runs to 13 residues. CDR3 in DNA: TGTGCCATCAGTGCGCCCGGCGAGGACGAGCAGTACTTC. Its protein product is CAISAPGEDEQYF.

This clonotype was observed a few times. The CDR3 here is CASSKRTGTYEQYF. CDR3 bases: TGTGCCAGCAGCAAAAGGACAGGAACCTACGAGCAGTACTTC. This chain uses TRBV5-4 with TRBJ2-7; 7 nucleotides line up with TRBD1. CDR1 and CDR2 (germline): SGHNT, YYREEE (reference sequence). J was trimmed by 2 bases and V by 4 bases; bases with no gene match: 6. The CDR3 runs to 14 residues.

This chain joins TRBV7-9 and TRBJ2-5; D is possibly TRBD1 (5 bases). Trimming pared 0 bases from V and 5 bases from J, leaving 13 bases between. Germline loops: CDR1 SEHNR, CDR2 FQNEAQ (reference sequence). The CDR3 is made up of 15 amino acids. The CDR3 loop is CASSLAPAGMETQYF. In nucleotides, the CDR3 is TGTGCCAGCAGCTTAGCGCCGGCAGGGATGGAGACCCAGTACTTC. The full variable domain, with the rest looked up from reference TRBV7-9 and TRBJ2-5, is DTGVSQNPRHKITKRGQNVTFRCDPISEHNRLYWYRQTLGQGPEFLTYFQNEAQLEKSRLLSDRFSAERPKGSFSTLEIQRTEQGDSAMYLCASSLAPAGMETQYFGPGTRLLVL.

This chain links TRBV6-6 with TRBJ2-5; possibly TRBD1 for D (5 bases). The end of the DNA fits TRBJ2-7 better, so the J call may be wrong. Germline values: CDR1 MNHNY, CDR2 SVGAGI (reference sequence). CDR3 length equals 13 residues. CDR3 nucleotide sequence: TGTGCCAGCAGCGACACAGGTGTCTACGAGCAGTACTTC. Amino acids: CASSDTGVYEQYF.

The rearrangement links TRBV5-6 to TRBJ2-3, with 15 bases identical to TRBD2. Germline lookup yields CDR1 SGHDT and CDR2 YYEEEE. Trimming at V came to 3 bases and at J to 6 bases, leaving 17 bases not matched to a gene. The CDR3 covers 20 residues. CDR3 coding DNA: TGTGCCAGCAGCTCCAGGACTAGCGGGGGGGTTACTGGCAGTGAGGATACGCAGTATTTT. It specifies CASSSRTSGGVTGSEDTQYF. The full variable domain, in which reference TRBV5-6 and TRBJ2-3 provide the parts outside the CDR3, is DAGVTQSPTHLIKTRGQQVTLRCSPKSGHDTVSWYQQALGQGPQFIFQYYEEEERQRGNFPDRFSGHQFPNYSSELNVNALLLGDSALYLCASSSRTSGGVTGSEDTQYFGPGTRLTVL.

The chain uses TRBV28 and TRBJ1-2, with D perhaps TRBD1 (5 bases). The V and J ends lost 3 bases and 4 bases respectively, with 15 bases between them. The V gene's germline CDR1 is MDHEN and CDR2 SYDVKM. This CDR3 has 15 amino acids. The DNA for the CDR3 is TGTGCCAGCAGTTTGGGGGGGAGTGGGGGCTATGGCTACACCTTC. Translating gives CASSLGGSGGYGYTF.

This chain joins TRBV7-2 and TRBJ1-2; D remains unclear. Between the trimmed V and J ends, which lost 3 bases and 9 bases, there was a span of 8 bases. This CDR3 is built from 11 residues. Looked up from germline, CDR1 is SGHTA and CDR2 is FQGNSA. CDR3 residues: CASSFLGSYTF. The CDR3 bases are TGTGCCAGCAGCTTCCTGGGGAGCTACACCTTC.

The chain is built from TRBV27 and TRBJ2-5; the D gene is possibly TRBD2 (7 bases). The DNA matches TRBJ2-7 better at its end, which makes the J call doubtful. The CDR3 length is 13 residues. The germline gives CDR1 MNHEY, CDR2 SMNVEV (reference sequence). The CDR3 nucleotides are TGTGCCAGCAGTTTAGGGGGGGCCAGCGAGCAGTACTTC. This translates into CASSLGGASEQYF.

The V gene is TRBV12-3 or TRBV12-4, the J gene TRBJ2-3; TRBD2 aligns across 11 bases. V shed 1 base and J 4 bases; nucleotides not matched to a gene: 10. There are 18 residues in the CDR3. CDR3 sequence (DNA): TGTGCCAGCAGTTTAGAACTAGCGGGAGCGTTGAGTGCAGATACGCAGTATTTT. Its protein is CASSLELAGALSADTQYF.

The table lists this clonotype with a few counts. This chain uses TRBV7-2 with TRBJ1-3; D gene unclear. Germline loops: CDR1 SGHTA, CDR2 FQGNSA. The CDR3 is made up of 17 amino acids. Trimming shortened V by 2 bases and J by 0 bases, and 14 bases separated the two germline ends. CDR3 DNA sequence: TGTGCCAGCAGCTTATCGTTCAGTATGATCTCTGGAAACACCATATATTTT. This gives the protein CASSLSFSMISGNTIYF.

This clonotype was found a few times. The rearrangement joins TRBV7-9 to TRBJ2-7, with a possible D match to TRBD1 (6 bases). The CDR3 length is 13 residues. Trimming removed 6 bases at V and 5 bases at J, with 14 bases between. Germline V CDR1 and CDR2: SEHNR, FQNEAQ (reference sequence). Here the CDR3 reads CASSQQGWHEQYF. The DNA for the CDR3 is TGTGCCAGCAGTCAACAGGGCTGGCACGAGCAGTACTTC. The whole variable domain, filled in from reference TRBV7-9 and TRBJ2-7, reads DTGVSQNPRHKITKRGQNVTFRCDPISEHNRLYWYRQTLGQGPEFLTYFQNEAQLEKSRLLSDRFSAERPKGSFSTLEIQRTEQGDSAMYLCASSQQGWHEQYFGPGTRLTVT.

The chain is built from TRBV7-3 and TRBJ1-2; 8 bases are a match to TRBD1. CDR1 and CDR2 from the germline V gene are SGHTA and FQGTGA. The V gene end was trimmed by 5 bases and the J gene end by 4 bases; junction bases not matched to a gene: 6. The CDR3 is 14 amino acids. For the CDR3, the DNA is TGTGCCAGCAGCGCCTCAGGGGGCGGCTATGGCTACACCTTC. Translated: CASSASGGGYGYTF.

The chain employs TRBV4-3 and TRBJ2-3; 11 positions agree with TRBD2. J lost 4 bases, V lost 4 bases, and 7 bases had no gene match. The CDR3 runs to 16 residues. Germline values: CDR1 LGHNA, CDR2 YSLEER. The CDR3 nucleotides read TGCGCCAGCAGCCCTACTAGCGGGAGTTGGGCAGATACGCAGTATTTT. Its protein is CASSPTSGSWADTQYF.

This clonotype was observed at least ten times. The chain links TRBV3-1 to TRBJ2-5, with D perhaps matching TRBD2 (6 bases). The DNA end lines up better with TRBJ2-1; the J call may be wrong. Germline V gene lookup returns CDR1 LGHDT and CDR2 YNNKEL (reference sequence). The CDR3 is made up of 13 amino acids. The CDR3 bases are TGTGCCAGCAGCCAGGGACTCAGAGATGAGCAGTTCTTC. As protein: CASSQGLRDEQFF.

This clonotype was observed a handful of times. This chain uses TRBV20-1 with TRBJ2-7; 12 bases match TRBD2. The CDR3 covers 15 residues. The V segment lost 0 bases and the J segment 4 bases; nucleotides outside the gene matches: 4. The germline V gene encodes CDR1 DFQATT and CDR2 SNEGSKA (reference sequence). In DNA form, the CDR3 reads TGCAGTGCTAGAGATTGGCTAGCGGGAGGGTACGAGCAGTACTTC. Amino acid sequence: CSARDWLAGGYEQYF.